The 18 T cell receptor beta chains listed next were all sequenced from one sample in a study of T cell clonality in common variable immunodeficiency. Notes on the study in general: Reportedly, TCR beta sequences from common variable immunodeficiency showed fewer deletions and N-nucleotide insertions.

Some clones are missing from TCRdb's copy, which holds only in-frame ones; the method was immunoSEQ multiplex PCR. Singletons are absent from the sample, which has about 33,000 clones. No antigens are known for them. What was sequenced was peripheral blood mononuclear cells. The receptors here all came from a human donor with common variable immunodeficiency.

Many counts were recorded for this clone. The CDR3 extends 3 residues past the end of the read, so its final part is completed from the germline J gene. This chain connects TRBV9 to TRBJ2-1; 7 bases match TRBD1. Losses at the gene ends were 3 bases for V and 5 bases for J; bases not matched to a gene: 8. CDR3 length: 15 amino acids. Per the germline V gene, CDR1 is SGDLS and CDR2 is YYNGEE. CDR3 bases read: TGTGCCAGCAGCGCCCAAGGGGGCTCTCACAATGAG. Its translation is CASSAQGGSHNE. The full CDR3 protein is CASSAQGGSHNEQFF.

This clone was counted at least ten times. The read falls 3 residues short of the CDR3 end, and the missing part is taken from the germline J gene. V gene TRBV4-1 combines with J gene TRBJ1-6; the D gene is possibly TRBD1 (5 bases). This CDR3 spans 16 amino acids. Trimming pared 4 bases from V and 6 bases from J, leaving 16 bases between. The germline V gene has CDR1 MGHRA and CDR2 YSYEKL. Incomplete CDR3 DNA: TGCGCCAGCAGCCCACTGTCAGGGACTCTTAATTCACCC. Its translation: CASSPLSGTLNSP. The CDR3 in full is CASSPLSGTLNSPLHF.

This clone has a count of ten or more. Sequencing ends 3 residues short of the CDR3 end; the germline J gene provides the rest. The genes are TRBV18 and TRBJ2-5, with 8 positions matching TRBD1. V dropped 0 bases and J dropped 4; count of bases not matched to a gene: 7. Germline-derived CDR1 and CDR2 are KGHSH and LQKENI. This CDR3 has 16 amino acids. The part of the CDR3 DNA that was read is TGTGCCAGCTCACCACCCAACAGGGGGTATGGAGAGACC. It specifies CASSPPNRGYGET. From start to end, the CDR3 is CASSPPNRGYGETQYF.

This clone was recorded a few times. The CDR3 end is not reached by the read, which stops 3 residues before it; the germline J gene fills it in. V gene TRBV19 combines with J gene TRBJ1-2; D gene uncertain. The CDR3 loop spans 13 amino acids. Germline V gives CDR1 LNHDA, CDR2 SQIVND (reference sequence). The V end was cut by 4 bases, the J end by 4 bases, with 10 bases between. CDR3 amino acids: CASSRAQIYGYTF. CDR3 DNA (partial): TGTGCCAGTAGTAGGGCTCAAATCTATGGC.

CDR3: CAWRASGGSTDTQYF. The part of the CDR3 DNA that was read is TGTGCCTGGAGGGCTAGCGGGGGGTCCACAGATACG. This chain connects TRBV30 to TRBJ2-3, with 11 bases fitting TRBD2. The CDR3 is cut off 3 residues early in the read; its end comes from the germline J gene. Trimming at V came to 3 bases and at J to 2 bases, leaving 4 bases not matched to a gene. CDR1 is GTSNPN and CDR2 is SVGIG in the germline V gene (reference sequence). This CDR3 contains 15 residues.

This clone was seen a handful of times. With the read ending 3 residues before the CDR3 end, the germline J gene is used to fill in that end. V and J are TRBV19 and TRBJ1-2, with D tentatively TRBD1 (6 bases). The CDR3 totals 14 residues. Germline V gives CDR1 LNHDA, CDR2 SQIVND (reference sequence). V was clipped by 6 bases and J by 4 bases, with 15 bases between them. The chain's CDR3 is CASSTPLRGYGYTF. The DNA read from the CDR3 is TGTGCCAGTAGCACTCCCCTCAGGGGCTATGGC.

This clone came up many times. Coverage ceases 3 residues before the CDR3 finishes, and the germline J gene fills in the end. The chain links TRBV19 to TRBJ2-3; the D gene is possibly TRBD2 (7 bases). The germline V gene has CDR1 LNHDA and CDR2 SQIVND (reference sequence). CDR3 length equals 14 residues. The germline V and J ends were trimmed by 4 bases and 5 bases, with 13 bases remaining between them. CDR3 sequence reads: CASSTGGPRDTQYF. CDR3 DNA, as far as it was read: TGTGCCAGTAGTACCGGGGGGCCTAGAGATACG.

This clone was seen only a few times. The missing CDR3 end, 3 residues past where the read stops, is filled in from the germline J gene. The chain employs TRBV30 and TRBJ2-1; tentative D call: TRBD1 (6 bases). The CDR3 is made up of 14 amino acids. V was clipped by 3 bases and J by 2 bases, with 11 bases between them. Looked up from germline, CDR1 is GTSNPN and CDR2 is SVGIG (reference sequence). CDR3 bases read: TGTGCCTGGAGAGGGGGTGGACCCTACAATGAG. Translated, it gives CAWRGGGPYNE. Given in full, the CDR3 is CAWRGGGPYNEQFF.

At least ten counts were recorded for this clone. The read halts 3 residues ahead of the CDR3 end, with the missing end drawn from the germline J gene. The rearrangement joins TRBV20-1 to TRBJ1-4; 9 nucleotides agree with TRBD1. The trim removed 5 bases at V and 8 bases at J, leaving 9 bases unmatched. The CDR3 contains 14 residues. Germline CDR1 and CDR2: DFQATT and SNEGSKA (reference sequence). CDR3 protein: CSAPHRGQLEKLFF. CDR3 DNA (partial): TGCAGTGCTCCACACAGGGGGCAACTGGAAAAA.

Regarding this clone: The CDR3 end is not reached by the read, which stops 3 residues before it; the germline J gene fills it in. The genes are TRBV19 and TRBJ1-2; D may be TRBD1 (5 bases). This CDR3 is 13 amino acids long. Trimming took off 10 bases at V and 4 bases at J, with 16 bases between the two ends. Germline values: CDR1 LNHDA, CDR2 SQIVND (reference sequence). The sequenced part of the CDR3 DNA is TGTGCCATTACAGGTTCTGGCGGCTATGGC. This sequence encodes CAITGSGGYG. The whole CDR3 is CAITGSGGYGYTF.

This clone has a count of ten or more. The read gets to within 3 residues of the CDR3 end, and the germline J gene fills in the rest. The rearrangement joins TRBV19 to TRBJ2-7; 7 nucleotides agree with TRBD1. The germline V gene encodes CDR1 LNHDA and CDR2 SQIVND (reference sequence). CDR3 size: 15 residues. The V gene end was trimmed by 1 base and the J gene end by 3 bases; junction bases not matched to a gene: 6. CDR3 in amino acids: CASSIGPGQRYEQYF. The sequenced part of the CDR3 DNA is TGTGCCAGTAGTATAGGGCCGGGACAGCGCTACGAG.

Concerning this clone itself: Sequencing ends 3 residues short of the CDR3 end; the germline J gene provides the rest. The chain combines TRBV5-1 with TRBJ2-1; 7 bases fit TRBD1. Germline V gene lookup returns CDR1 SGHRS and CDR2 YFSETQ. CDR3 size: 15 residues. Unmatched junction bases numbered 7, after V lost 0 bases and J lost 7 bases. The CDR3 bases that were read are TGCGCCAGCAGCTTGGAGGGGGCCTTTAATAATGAG. It codes for CASSLEGAFNNE. The CDR3, in full, reads CASSLEGAFNNEQFF.

This clone was detected a few times. The CDR3 end falls 3 residues outside the read, so it is completed with the germline J gene. This chain links TRBV19 with TRBJ1-2; TRBD1 is a possible D gene (5 bases). Germline CDR1 is LNHDA and CDR2 is SQIVND (reference sequence). This CDR3 is 12 amino acids long. CDR3 region: CASSIFDRGYTF. CDR3 bases read: TGTGCCAGTAGCATTTTTGACAGAGGC. Looking up the rest from reference TRBV19 and TRBJ1-2 gives the full variable domain: DGGITQSPKYLFRKEGQNVTLSCEQNLNHDAMYWYRQDPGQGLRLIYYSQIVNDFQKGDIAEGYSVSREKKESFPLTVTSAQKNPTAFYLCASSIFDRGYTFGSGTRLTVV.

This clone was found a few times. From the germline J gene comes the end of the CDR3, since the read stops 3 residues before it. The chain employs TRBV30 and TRBJ2-6; TRBD1 is a possible D gene (6 bases). The V end lost 3 bases, the J end lost 3 bases, and 9 bases lay between the germline ends. From germline, CDR1 is GTSNPN and CDR2 SVGIG (reference sequence). The CDR3 has 14 amino acids. CDR3 residues: CAWRKGGGANVLTF. The CDR3 DNA, read in part, is TGTGCCTGGAGAAAAGGGGGTGGGGCCAACGTC.

Regarding this clone: The CDR3 goes on 3 residues after the read ends, and that part is filled in from the germline J gene. This rearrangement joins TRBV2 to TRBJ1-1; perhaps TRBD1 as D (5 bases). V was cut by 6 bases and J by 5 bases, with 16 bases left in between. Looked up from germline, CDR1 is SNHLY and CDR2 is FYNNEI. This CDR3 is built from 14 residues. The CDR3 region is CASRPPQEGTEAFF. The sequenced part of the CDR3 DNA is TGTGCCAGCAGGCCCCCCCAGGAGGGGACTGAA.

Of note for this clone: The read ends 3 residues shy of where the CDR3 ends; the end is completed using the germline J gene. The chain recombines TRBV2 with TRBJ2-3; 12 bases map to TRBD2. The germline V gene encodes CDR1 SNHLY and CDR2 FYNNEI. This CDR3 is built from 15 residues. The ends lost 10 bases at V and 0 bases at J; junction bases unmatched: 5. The CDR3 loop is CATSTSGGSTDTQYF. The sequenced CDR3 bases are TGTGCCACCTCGACTAGCGGGGGAAGCACAGATACG.

The sample holds a few counts of this clone. The junction differs from germline at one of its ends, possibly a read error. The CDR3 is cut off 3 residues early in the read; its end comes from the germline J gene. The V gene is TRBV2, the J gene TRBJ2-2, with 10 bases identical to TRBD2. Germline CDR1 reads SNHLY; CDR2 reads FYNNEI. This CDR3 has 17 residues. The CDR3 bases that were read are TGTGCCAGCAATGAACCGGGACTAGCGCTAAACACCGGGGAG. This translates into CASNEPGLALNTGE. The full CDR3 protein is CASNEPGLALNTGELFF.

This clone has at least ten counts. The missing CDR3 end, 3 residues past where the read stops, is filled in from the germline J gene. The chain has TRBV18 and TRBJ2-5, with D possibly being TRBD1 (5 bases). Germline V gives CDR1 KGHSH, CDR2 LQKENI. V was shortened by 1 base and J by 1 base, with 7 bases between the two germline ends. The CDR3 has 14 amino acids. CDR3 loop: CASSPQGRQETQYF. CDR3 bases read: TGTGCCAGCTCACCACAGGGGCGCCAAGAGACC. The whole variable domain, remainder taken from reference TRBV18 and TRBJ2-5, is NAGVMQNPRHLVRRRGQEARLRCSPMKGHSHVYWYRQLPEEGLKFMVYLQKENIIDESGMPKERFSAEFPKEGPSILRIQQVVRGDSAAYFCASSPQGRQETQYFGPGTRLLVL.